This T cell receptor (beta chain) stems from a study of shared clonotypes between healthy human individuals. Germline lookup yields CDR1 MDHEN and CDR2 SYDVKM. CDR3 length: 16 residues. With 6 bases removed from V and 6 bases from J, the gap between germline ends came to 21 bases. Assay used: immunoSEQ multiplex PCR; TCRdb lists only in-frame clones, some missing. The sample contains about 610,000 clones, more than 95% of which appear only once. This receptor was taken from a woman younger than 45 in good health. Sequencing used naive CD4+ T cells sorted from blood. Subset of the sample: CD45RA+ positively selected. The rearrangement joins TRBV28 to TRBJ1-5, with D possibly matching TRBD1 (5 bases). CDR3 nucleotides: TGTGCCAGCAGCCTGCCTGGTGGGGCTCGCGGTCAGCCCCAGCATTTT. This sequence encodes CASSLPGGARGQPQHF.